One sample yielded the 10 T cell receptor beta chains listed below, sequenced in a study of OX40 agonist ivuxolimab in advanced cancers. The receptor library was made with the immunoSEQ multiplex PCR assay. The table comes from immuneACCESS by way of TCRdb, which keeps in-frame sequences with V and J called. Part of the clones is missing from these tables; in studies checked, under half for an unresolved V gene and the rest for unknown reasons. For this sample the table gives some 83,000 clones, of which roughly 86% were detected only once. Approximately 0.8% of the sample comes from the top ten. The sequences come from CD4+ or CD8+ T cells sorted from blood, collected in a trial of the OX40 agonist ivuxolimab. The source is an adult with an advanced solid tumor such as melanoma, head and neck, liver or kidney cancer.

The chain recombines TRBV5-4 with TRBJ1-1, with unresolved D. Trimming took 5 bases from V and 0 from J, leaving 11 bases between them. Germline assignment: CDR1 SGHNT and CDR2 YYREEE (reference sequence). The CDR3 is 14 residues long. As DNA, the CDR3 is TGTGCCAGCAGGCGGGCAGGTATGAACACTGAAGCTTTCTTT. Translation: CASRRAGMNTEAFF.

The chain recombines TRBV9 with TRBJ2-7; D might be TRBD2 (6 bases). The CDR3 has 17 amino acids. Germline V gene lookup returns CDR1 SGDLS and CDR2 YYNGEE. V lost 2 bases to trimming and J lost 3 bases, with 21 bases between them. For the CDR3, the DNA is TGTGCCAGCAGCGTCCGTGGCAACGTCGGAGGGGTCTACGAGCAGTACTTC. This codes for CASSVRGNVGGVYEQYF.

This chain joins TRBV20-1 and TRBJ1-1, with 7 bases identical to TRBD1. Germline-derived CDR1 and CDR2 are DFQATT and SNEGSKA (reference sequence). V lost 2 bases, J lost 12 bases, and 6 bases stayed unmatched. The CDR3 has 11 amino acids. The CDR3 spells CSARQGVMSFF. DNA of the CDR3: TGCAGTGCTAGACAGGGGGTTATGTCTTTCTTT.

V usage is TRBV7-3 and J usage is TRBJ1-1, with D tentatively TRBD1 (5 bases). CDR1 and CDR2 from the germline V gene are SGHTA and FQGTGA. The CDR3 runs to 15 residues. V was shortened by 5 bases and J by 3 bases, with 16 bases between the two germline ends. The CDR3, as DNA: TGTGCCAGCAGCGCTACGTCCGGGACCTACACTGAAGCTTTCTTT. It is translated as CASSATSGTYTEAFF. Using reference TRBV7-3 and TRBJ1-1 for the parts outside the CDR3, the full variable domain is GAGVSQTPSNKVTEKGKYVELRCDPISGHTALYWYRQSLGQGPEFLIYFQGTGAADDSGLPNDRFFAVRPEGSVSTLKIQRTERGDSAVYLCASSATSGTYTEAFFGQGTRLTVV.

The V call is TRBV9, the J call TRBJ2-5; TRBD2 aligns across 7 bases. V was clipped by 2 bases and J by 1 base; unmatched bases: 5. This CDR3 comprises 15 residues. Germline V gives CDR1 SGDLS, CDR2 YYNGEE. CDR3 in DNA: TGTGCCAGCAGCGTGGCCAGCGGGGTCCAAGAGACCCAGTACTTC. Protein: CASSVASGVQETQYF.

The genes are TRBV6-5 and TRBJ1-2, with TRBD1 as a possible D gene (5 bases). V dropped 4 bases and J dropped 5 bases, with 14 bases sitting between them. Germline V gene data show CDR1 as MNHEY and CDR2 as SVGAGI. The CDR3 loop spans 14 amino acids. CDR3 DNA: TGTGCCAGCAGTTCGTCTCCCGAGGGGTATGGCTACACCTTC. This codes for CASSSSPEGYGYTF.

This clone was counted only a few times. The J gene is TRBJ2-5, the V gene TRBV27; weak D call: TRBD1 (5 bases). Germline lookup yields CDR1 MNHEY and CDR2 SMNVEV (reference sequence). The V end lost 3 bases, the J end lost 4 bases, and 9 bases lay between the germline ends. The CDR3 runs 13 residues. The CDR3 spells CASSFSRAETQYF. The CDR3 DNA follows: TGTGCCAGCAGTTTCTCCAGGGCAGAGACCCAGTACTTC.

The rearrangement uses TRBV18 and TRBJ2-5; unclear D gene. The V end lost 1 base, the J end lost 1 base, and 1 base lay between the germline ends. The CDR3 consists of 12 residues. Germline CDR1 KGHSH, CDR2 LQKENI. This CDR3 reads CASSPLQETQYF. DNA for the CDR3: TGTGCCAGCTCACCACTCCAAGAGACCCAGTACTTC.

The chain links TRBV7-3 to TRBJ2-1, with 8 nucleotides matching TRBD1. The CDR3 consists of 15 residues. The germline gives CDR1 SGHTA, CDR2 FQGTGA. V shed 5 bases, J shed 5 bases, and the junction held 8 bases outside the gene matches. The CDR3 spells CASSGRQGRNNEQFF. The CDR3 DNA follows: TGTGCCAGCAGCGGACGACAGGGGAGAAACAATGAGCAGTTCTTC.

This chain links TRBV6-6 with TRBJ2-3; 7 bases are shared with TRBD1. CDR3 length: 16 residues. Germline V gene sequence: CDR1 MNHNY, CDR2 SVGAGI (reference sequence). Trimming took 5 bases from V and 0 from J; bases not matched to a gene: 8. The CDR3 DNA reads TGTGCCAGCAGTCCTAGGGGGCGTACTAGCACAGATACGCAGTATTTT. Residues: CASSPRGRTSTDTQYF.